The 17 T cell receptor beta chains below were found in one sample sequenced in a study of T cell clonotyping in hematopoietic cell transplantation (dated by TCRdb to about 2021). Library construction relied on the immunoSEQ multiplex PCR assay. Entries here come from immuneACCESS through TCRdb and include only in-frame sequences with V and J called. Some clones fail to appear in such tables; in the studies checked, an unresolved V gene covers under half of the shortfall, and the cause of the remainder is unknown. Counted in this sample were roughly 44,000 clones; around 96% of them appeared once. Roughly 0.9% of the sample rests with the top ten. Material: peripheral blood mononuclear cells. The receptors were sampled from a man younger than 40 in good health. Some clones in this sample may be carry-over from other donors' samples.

The chain's CDR3 is CASSLTGFGPYEQYF. CDR3 nucleotide sequence: TGTGCCAGCTCCCTGACTGGGTTCGGGCCCTACGAGCAGTACTTC. The V gene is TRBV18, the J gene TRBJ2-7; D gene unclear. The V end lost 6 bases, the J end lost 2 bases, and 17 bases lay between the germline ends. Germline V gene lookup returns CDR1 KGHSH and CDR2 LQKENI. The CDR3 is made up of 15 amino acids.

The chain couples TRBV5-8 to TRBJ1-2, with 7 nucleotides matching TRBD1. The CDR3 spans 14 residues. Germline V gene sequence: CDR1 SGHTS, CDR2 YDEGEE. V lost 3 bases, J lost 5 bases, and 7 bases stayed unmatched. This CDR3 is CASSSALGQYGYTF. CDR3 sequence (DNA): TGTGCCAGCAGCTCAGCACTGGGACAGTATGGCTACACCTTC.

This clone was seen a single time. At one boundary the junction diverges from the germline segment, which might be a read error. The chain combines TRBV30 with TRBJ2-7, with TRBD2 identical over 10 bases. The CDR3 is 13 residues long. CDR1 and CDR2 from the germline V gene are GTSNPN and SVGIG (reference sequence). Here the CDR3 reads CAWTLAGEGEKYF. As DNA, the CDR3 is TGTGCCTGGACCCTAGCGGGAGAGGGCGAGAAGTACTTC.

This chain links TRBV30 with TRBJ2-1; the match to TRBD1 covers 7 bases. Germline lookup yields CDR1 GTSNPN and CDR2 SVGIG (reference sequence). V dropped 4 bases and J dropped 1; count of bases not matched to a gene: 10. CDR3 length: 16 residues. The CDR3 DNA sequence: TGTGCCTGGAAGGGGGCTATCTATCAGTCCTACAATGAGCAGTTCTTC. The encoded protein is CAWKGAIYQSYNEQFF.

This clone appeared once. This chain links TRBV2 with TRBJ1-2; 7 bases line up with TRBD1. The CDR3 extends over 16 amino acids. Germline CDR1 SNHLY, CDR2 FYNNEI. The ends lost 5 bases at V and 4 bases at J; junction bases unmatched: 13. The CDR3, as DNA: TGTGCCAGCAGTCAACAGGGGAGGCCCGTAAGCTATGGCTACACCTTC. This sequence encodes CASSQQGRPVSYGYTF.

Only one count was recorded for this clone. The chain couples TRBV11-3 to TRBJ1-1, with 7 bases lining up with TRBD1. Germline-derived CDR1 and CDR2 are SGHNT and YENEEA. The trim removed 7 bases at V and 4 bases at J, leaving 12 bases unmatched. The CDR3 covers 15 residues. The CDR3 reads CASTTRGTERTEAFF. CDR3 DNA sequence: TGTGCCAGCACAACCCGGGGGACAGAACGCACTGAAGCTTTCTTT.

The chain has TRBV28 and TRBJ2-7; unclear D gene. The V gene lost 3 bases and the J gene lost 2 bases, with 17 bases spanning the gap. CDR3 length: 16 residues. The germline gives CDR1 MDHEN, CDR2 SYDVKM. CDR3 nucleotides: TGTGCCAGCAGTTTTCGTGGCGGTGAAGGCACCTACGAGCAGTACTTC. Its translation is CASSFRGGEGTYEQYF.

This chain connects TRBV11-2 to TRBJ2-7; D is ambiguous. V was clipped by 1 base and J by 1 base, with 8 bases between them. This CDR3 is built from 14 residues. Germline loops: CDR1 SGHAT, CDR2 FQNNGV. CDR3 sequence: CASSLGPVSYEQYF. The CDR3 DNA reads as TGTGCCAGCAGCTTAGGCCCAGTATCCTACGAGCAGTACTTC.

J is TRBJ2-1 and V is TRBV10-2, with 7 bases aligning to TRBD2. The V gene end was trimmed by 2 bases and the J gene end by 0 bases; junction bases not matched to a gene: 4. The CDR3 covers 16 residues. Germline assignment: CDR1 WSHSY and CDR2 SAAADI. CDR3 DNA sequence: TGCGCCAGCAGTGAGAGGCGGGGGAGCTCCTACAATGAGCAGTTCTTC. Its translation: CASSERRGSSYNEQFF.

CDR3 DNA: TGTGCCAGCAGCTCGTCTGAAGCTTTCTTT. It yields the protein CASSSSEAFF. The rearrangement uses TRBV5-8 and TRBJ1-1; D gene unclear. Trimming stripped 3 bases from V and 6 bases from J, with 3 bases between. The CDR3 length is 10 residues. The germline gives CDR1 SGHTS, CDR2 YDEGEE.

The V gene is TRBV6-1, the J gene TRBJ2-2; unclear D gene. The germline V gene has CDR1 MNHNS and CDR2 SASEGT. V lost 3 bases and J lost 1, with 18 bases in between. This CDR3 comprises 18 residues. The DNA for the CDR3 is TGTGCCAGCAGTGAGCTTACTTCGGACGGGTGGAACACCGGGGAGCTGTTTTTT. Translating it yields CASSELTSDGWNTGELFF.

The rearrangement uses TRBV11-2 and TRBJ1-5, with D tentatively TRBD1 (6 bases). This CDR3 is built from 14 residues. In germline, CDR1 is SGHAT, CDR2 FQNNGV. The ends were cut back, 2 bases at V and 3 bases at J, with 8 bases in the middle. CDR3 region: CASSLTGTNQPQHF. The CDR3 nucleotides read TGTGCCAGCAGCTTAACAGGGACCAATCAGCCCCAGCATTTT.

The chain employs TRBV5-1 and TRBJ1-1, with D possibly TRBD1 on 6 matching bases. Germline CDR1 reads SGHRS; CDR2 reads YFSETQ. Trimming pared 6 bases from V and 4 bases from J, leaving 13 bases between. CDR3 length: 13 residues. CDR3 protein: CASTQGGGTEAFF. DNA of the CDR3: TGCGCCAGCACCCAAGGGGGTGGCACTGAAGCTTTCTTT.

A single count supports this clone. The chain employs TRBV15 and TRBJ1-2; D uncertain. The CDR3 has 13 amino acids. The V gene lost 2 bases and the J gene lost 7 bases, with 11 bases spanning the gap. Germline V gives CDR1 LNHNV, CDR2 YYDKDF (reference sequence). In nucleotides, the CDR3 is TGTGCCACCAGCAGACCACAAATTCCTGGCTACACCTTC. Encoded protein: CATSRPQIPGYTF.

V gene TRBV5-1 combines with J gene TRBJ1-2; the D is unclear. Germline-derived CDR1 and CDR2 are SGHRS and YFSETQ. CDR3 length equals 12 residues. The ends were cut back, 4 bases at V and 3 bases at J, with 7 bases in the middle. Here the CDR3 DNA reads TGCGCCAGCAGCCCCGAGGACTATGGCTACACCTTC. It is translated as CASSPEDYGYTF.

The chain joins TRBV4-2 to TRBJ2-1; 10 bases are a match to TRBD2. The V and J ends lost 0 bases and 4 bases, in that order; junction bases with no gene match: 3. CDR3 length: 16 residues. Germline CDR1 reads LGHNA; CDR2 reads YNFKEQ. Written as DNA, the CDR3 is TGTGCCAGCAGCCAAGAGTATAGCGGGGGGTACAATGAGCAGTTCTTC. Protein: CASSQEYSGGYNEQFF.

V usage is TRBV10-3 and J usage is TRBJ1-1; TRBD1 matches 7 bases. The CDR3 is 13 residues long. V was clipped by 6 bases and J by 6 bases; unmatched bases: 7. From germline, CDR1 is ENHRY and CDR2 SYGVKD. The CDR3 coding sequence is TGTGCCATCAGGGGGACAGCGGGACCTGAAGCTTTCTTT. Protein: CAIRGTAGPEAFF.